This T cell receptor (beta chain) was profiled in a study of T cells in Graves' hyperthyroidism and ophthalmopathy. This clonotype was found a few times. No antigen is known for it. Criteria for exclusion of patients were uncontrolled infection, other autoimmune disease, pregnancy or lactation. Orbital computed tomography and thyroid ultrasound, together with serum TRAb and thyroxine and clinical symptoms, were used for diagnoses. General study points: Stable hyperthyroidism was told apart from ophthalmopathy by a model built on 13 V-J features. The majority of expanded thyroid clonotypes above 0.001 also appeared in blood.

Trimming cost V 4 bases and J 0 bases, with 12 bases left between them. The CDR3 has 15 residues. Germline values: CDR1 SEHNR, CDR2 FQNEAQ (reference sequence). Amplification yielded TCR beta CDR3 regions, with RNA transcripts as the source. Initially, a first-round RT-PCR of the TCR CDR3 employed the HTBI primer set. TCRdb analysed the multiplex PCR reads with MiXCR anew, one entry per CDR3 protein. The sample records hundreds of thousands of distinct CDR3 sequences, over 40% being singletons. The source material was peripheral blood or thyroid tissue (not recorded which). The V gene is TRBV7-9, the J gene TRBJ1-1; weak D call: TRBD1 (5 bases). The sequence derives from an adult man with Graves' disease, either hyperthyroidism or ophthalmopathy (not recorded which). CDR3 nucleotide sequence: TGTGCCAGCAGCTCAGGGATACATATGAACACTGAAGCTTTCTTT. It is translated as CASSSGIHMNTEAFF.